This T cell receptor (beta chain) was identified in a study of blood T cells in healthy people across ages. Sample-barcoded 5' priming and a J-beta primer mix drove a second PCR of roughly 6 to 12 cycles. TCRdb processed the 5' RACE reads anew with MiXCR; each CDR3 protein has one entry. Of about 1 million distinct CDR3 sequences detected, 20% to 25% appear once; the ten largest clones hold 0.65% to 0.75%. The CDR3 runs 18 residues. Germline loops: CDR1 MNHEY, CDR2 SMNVEV (reference sequence). The ends lost 2 bases at V and 1 base at J; junction bases unmatched: 8. These same records also appear under a second study, on T cells of mothers and their children.

Source material: blood. This rearrangement joins TRBV27 to TRBJ2-5; 12 bases are a match to TRBD2. This receptor was identified in a girl aged 2 to 10 in good health. In DNA form, the CDR3 reads TGTGCCAGCAGTTTAAGGACTAGCGGGGTCCCCCGCCAAGAGACCCAGTACTTC. Its translation is CASSLRTSGVPRQETQYF.